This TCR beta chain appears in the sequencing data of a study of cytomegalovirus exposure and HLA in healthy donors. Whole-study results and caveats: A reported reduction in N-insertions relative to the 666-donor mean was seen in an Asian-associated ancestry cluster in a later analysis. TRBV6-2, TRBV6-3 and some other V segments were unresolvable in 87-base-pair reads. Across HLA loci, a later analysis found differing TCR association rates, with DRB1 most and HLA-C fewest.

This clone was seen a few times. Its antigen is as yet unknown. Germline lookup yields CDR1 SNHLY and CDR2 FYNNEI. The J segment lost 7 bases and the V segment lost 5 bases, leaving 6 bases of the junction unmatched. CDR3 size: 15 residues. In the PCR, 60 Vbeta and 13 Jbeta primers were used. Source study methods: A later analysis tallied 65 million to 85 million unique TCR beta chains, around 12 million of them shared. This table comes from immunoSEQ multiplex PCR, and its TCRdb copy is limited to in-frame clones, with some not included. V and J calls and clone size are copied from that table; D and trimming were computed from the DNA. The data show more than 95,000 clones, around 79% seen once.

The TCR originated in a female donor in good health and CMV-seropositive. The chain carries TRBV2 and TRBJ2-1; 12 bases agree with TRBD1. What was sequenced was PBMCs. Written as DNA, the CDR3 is TGTGCCAGCAGTATGGGACAGGGGGCGCGGAATGAGCAGTTCTTC. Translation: CASSMGQGARNEQFF.